This T cell receptor (beta chain) was recovered during a study of blood T cells in healthy people across ages. PCR was performed a second time for about 6 to 12 cycles using a sample-barcoded 5' primer and a J-beta primer mix. TCRdb reanalysed the 5' RACE reads using MiXCR and keeps one entry per CDR3 protein. Of hundreds of thousands of distinct CDR3 sequences in the sample, roughly 43% were seen once. The germline V gene encodes CDR1 MNHEY and CDR2 SMNVEV (reference sequence). The V and J ends lost 5 bases and 4 bases, in that order; junction bases with no gene match: 9. The CDR3 contains 16 residues.

The gene calls are TRBV27 and TRBJ2-5; 11 bases fit TRBD2. The receptor was derived from a man aged 25-45 years in good health. The sequenced sample consisted of blood. The CDR3 DNA follows: TGTGCCAGCAGTCCTCTAGCGGGGGGACGGGTAGAGACCCAGTACTTC. It encodes CASSPLAGGRVETQYF.